The next 31 T cell receptor beta chains were all read from a single sample in a study of blood T cell repertoires in COVID-19. Here immunoSEQ multiplex PCR was the method, and the copy in TCRdb shows in-frame clones only, minus some. The table lists about 230,000 clones, over 70% of them singletons. The sample comprised peripheral blood. The receptors derive from a woman older than 75 with acute or convalescent COVID-19.

The chain uses TRBV5-4 and TRBJ1-2; a weak D match, TRBD1 (5 bases). The CDR3 totals 14 residues. Germline loops: CDR1 SGHNT, CDR2 YYREEE (reference sequence). Trimming took off 1 base at V and 2 bases at J, with 9 bases between the two ends. The CDR3 DNA reads TGTGCCAGCAGCTTGTGGGACTTGAACTATGGCTACACCTTC. This sequence encodes CASSLWDLNYGYTF.

This chain joins TRBV19 and TRBJ1-5; 7 bases are a match to TRBD1. From germline, CDR1 is LNHDA and CDR2 SQIVND (reference sequence). The CDR3 covers 13 residues. Trimming cost V 6 bases and J 4 bases; bases outside gene matches: 3. The CDR3 nucleotides are TGTGCCAGTAGCCGGGACAGAAATCAGCCCCAGCATTTT. Its translation is CASSRDRNQPQHF.

V gene TRBV7-3 combines with J gene TRBJ2-6; D remains ambiguous. The CDR3 length is 16 residues. From germline, CDR1 is SGHTA and CDR2 FQGTGA. The V end was cut by 5 bases, the J end by 0 bases, with 11 bases between. The CDR3 is CASSRVMDSGANVLTF. The CDR3 nucleotides read TGTGCCAGCAGCCGGGTCATGGACTCTGGGGCCAACGTCCTGACTTTC.

This chain joins TRBV25-1 and TRBJ1-2; D not resolved. With 3 bases removed from V and 4 bases from J, the gap between germline ends came to 18 bases. This CDR3 is built from 16 residues. Germline V lookup: CDR1 MGHDK, CDR2 SYGVNS. CDR3 nucleotides: TGTGCCAGCAGTGACCCGTCGGGCCCGGGGAGCTATGGCTACACCTTC. It translates to CASSDPSGPGSYGYTF.

The chain combines TRBV2 with TRBJ1-4, with a possible D match to TRBD1 (6 bases). Trimming took off 7 bases at V and 8 bases at J, with 20 bases between the two ends. The CDR3 extends over 15 amino acids. Germline V gives CDR1 SNHLY, CDR2 FYNNEI. CDR3 coding DNA: TGTGCCAGCAACAGGGAGGGATCAAGGGACGAAAAACTGTTTTTT. Protein product: CASNREGSRDEKLFF.

V is TRBV3-1 (or the pseudogene TRBV3-2) and J is TRBJ1-6; maybe TRBD1 (5 bases). Germline V gives CDR1 LGHDT, CDR2 YNNKEL (reference sequence). The CDR3 has 15 amino acids. V was clipped by 3 bases and J by 9 bases, with 15 bases between them. CDR3 DNA: TGTGCCAGCAGCCAGGGGACTCTGAGGGGTTCACCCCTCCACTTT. Its protein is CASSQGTLRGSPLHF.

This rearrangement joins TRBV6-5 to TRBJ2-5; D might be TRBD1 (5 bases). Trimming stripped 6 bases from V and 5 bases from J, with 19 bases between. Germline loops: CDR1 MNHEY, CDR2 SVGAGI. The CDR3 has 15 residues. The chain's CDR3 is CASRDLTGSGETQYF. The CDR3, as DNA: TGTGCCAGCAGGGACCTGACGGGCTCAGGGGAGACCCAGTACTTC.

This clone was counted between two and nine times. This chain connects TRBV7-8 to TRBJ2-7; 12 bases align to TRBD1. Germline trimming cut 3 bases from V and 3 bases from J; bases unmatched to any gene: 3. Germline V gene sequence: CDR1 SGHVS, CDR2 FQNEAQ. This CDR3 region has 15 residues. Here the CDR3 reads CASSLGQGAGYEQYF. The CDR3 DNA follows: TGTGCCAGCAGCTTGGGACAGGGGGCTGGCTACGAGCAGTACTTC.

This rearrangement joins TRBV6-4 to TRBJ1-1; the D is unclear. Germline lookup yields CDR1 MRHNA and CDR2 SNTAGT. Trimming pared 5 bases from V and 0 bases from J, leaving 10 bases between. The CDR3 has 14 residues. The CDR3 reads CASSPGSMNTEAFF. The DNA for the CDR3 is TGTGCCAGCAGTCCGGGAAGCATGAACACTGAAGCTTTCTTT.

CDR3 loop: CASSFSYGGQGRNEKLFF. The DNA for the CDR3 is TGTGCCAGCAGCTTTTCCTATGGCGGACAGGGGAGAAACGAAAAACTGTTTTTT. This chain links TRBV11-2 with TRBJ1-4; TRBD1 agrees at 9 bases. Trimming removed 3 bases from V and 8 bases from J; junction bases left unmatched: 16. From germline, CDR1 is SGHAT and CDR2 FQNNGV. CDR3 size: 18 residues.

This clone was seen more than once but under ten times. The rearrangement joins TRBV7-8 to TRBJ1-4, with TRBD1 matching 7 bases. CDR3 size: 18 residues. Germline V lookup: CDR1 SGHVS, CDR2 FQNEAQ. The trim removed 2 bases at V and 0 bases at J, leaving 9 bases unmatched. The CDR3 is CASSLKGQISATNEKLFF. The CDR3 DNA reads as TGTGCCAGCAGCTTAAAGGGACAGATATCAGCAACTAATGAAAAACTGTTTTTT.

This clone was picked up one time. The chain is built from TRBV5-1 and TRBJ1-6; 10 positions match TRBD1. The CDR3 covers 15 residues. CDR1 is SGHRS, CDR2 YFSETQ, per germline. The V and J ends lost 4 bases and 7 bases, in that order; junction bases with no gene match: 5. CDR3 region: CASSPQGQGNSPLHF. In DNA form, the CDR3 reads TGCGCCAGCAGCCCTCAGGGACAGGGGAATTCACCCCTCCACTTT.

This clone was detected only a few times. V gene TRBV12-3 or TRBV12-4 combines with J gene TRBJ1-2; D ambiguous. V was clipped by 0 bases and J by 7 bases, with 9 bases between them. This CDR3 has 13 amino acids. The CDR3 bases are TGTGCCAGCAGTTTAGCGCACGAGGGTGGCTACACCTTC. Protein sequence: CASSLAHEGGYTF.

The V gene is TRBV2, the J gene TRBJ1-2, with D uncertain. Trimming shortened V by 5 bases and J by 1 base, and 5 bases separated the two germline ends. This CDR3 is 12 amino acids long. Germline loops: CDR1 SNHLY, CDR2 FYNNEI. The CDR3 bases are TGTGCCAGCAGTCAGGTTAACTATGGCTACACCTTC. It is translated as CASSQVNYGYTF.

This chain links TRBV7-3 with TRBJ1-2; D unresolved. The CDR3 totals 13 residues. CDR1 and CDR2 (germline): SGHTA, FQGTGA. Trimming removed 5 bases from V and 8 bases from J, with 15 bases in between. The CDR3 DNA follows: TGTGCCAGCAGCCCGGGAAGGGTGGGCGGCTACACCTTC. This codes for CASSPGRVGGYTF.

This clone showed up just a few times. J is TRBJ2-7 and V is TRBV3-1 (or the pseudogene TRBV3-2), with 15 bases that match TRBD2. The CDR3 has 18 amino acids. With 3 bases clipped from V and 4 bases from J, the junction kept 10 bases outside the gene matches. Germline values: CDR1 LGHDT, CDR2 YNNKEL (reference sequence). The CDR3 coding sequence is TGTGCCAGCAGCCATCTCGGACTAGCGGGGGGGCAGCGGTACGAGCAGTACTTC. Its protein product is CASSHLGLAGGQRYEQYF.

J is TRBJ2-7 and V is TRBV6-5; a possible D gene is TRBD1 (7 bases). The germline V and J ends were trimmed by 6 bases and 2 bases, with 14 bases remaining between them. This CDR3 spans 14 amino acids. Germline values: CDR1 MNHEY, CDR2 SVGAGI. CDR3 region: CASSRSGGPYEQYF. In nucleotides, the CDR3 is TGTGCCAGCAGCCGCTCAGGGGGGCCCTACGAGCAGTACTTC.

The chain joins TRBV29-1 to TRBJ1-2; possibly TRBD1 for D (6 bases). From germline, CDR1 is SQVTM and CDR2 ANQGSEA. The V end lost 4 bases, the J end lost 4 bases, and 16 bases lay between the germline ends. The CDR3 extends over 14 amino acids. This chain's CDR3 is CSVVIRGTRYGYTF. CDR3 sequence (DNA): TGCAGCGTTGTGATAAGGGGGACACGCTATGGCTACACCTTC.

The sample holds one count of this clone. The V call is TRBV5-1, the J call TRBJ2-1, with 8 bases that match TRBD2. This CDR3 region has 15 residues. Trimming cost V 0 bases and J 9 bases; bases outside gene matches: 8. Germline CDR1 SGHRS, CDR2 YFSETQ. The CDR3 sequence: CASSLVPAGEGEQFF. CDR3 sequence (DNA): TGCGCCAGCAGCTTGGTTCCAGCGGGAGAGGGTGAGCAGTTCTTC.

The chain combines TRBV5-5 with TRBJ2-2; TRBD2 matches at 7 bases. Unmatched junction bases numbered 7, after V lost 1 base and J lost 7 bases. Germline CDR1 reads SGHKS; CDR2 reads YYEKEE (reference sequence). The CDR3 contains 15 residues. The CDR3 here is CASSLLVASGGELFF. The CDR3 bases are TGTGCCAGCAGCTTGCTTGTGGCTAGCGGCGGGGAGCTGTTTTTT.

V and J are TRBV6-5 and TRBJ2-2; 7 nucleotides match TRBD1. This CDR3 is 15 amino acids long. The V gene's germline CDR1 is MNHEY and CDR2 SVGAGI. Losses at the gene ends were 6 bases for V and 2 bases for J; bases not matched to a gene: 6. The CDR3: CASRADRVNTGELFF. The DNA of the CDR3 is TGTGCCAGCAGAGCCGACAGGGTCAACACCGGGGAGCTGTTTTTT.

In this sample, this clone turned up a few times. The chain has TRBV5-1 and TRBJ1-5, with 7 bases that match TRBD1. CDR3 length: 16 amino acids. Germline-derived CDR1 and CDR2 are SGHRS and YFSETQ. Trimming at V came to 2 bases and at J to 0 bases, leaving 5 bases not matched to a gene. CDR3: CASSLTTGDSNQPQHF. Written as DNA, the CDR3 is TGCGCCAGCAGCTTAACCACAGGGGATAGCAATCAGCCCCAGCATTTT.

The rearrangement joins TRBV7-8 to TRBJ2-7, with D possibly being TRBD1 (6 bases). Trimming cost V 1 base and J 3 bases, with 10 bases left between them. The CDR3 has 14 residues. The V gene's germline CDR1 is SGHVS and CDR2 FQNEAQ. The CDR3 loop reads CASSLGTANYEQYF. CDR3 bases: TGTGCCAGCAGCTTAGGGACAGCGAACTACGAGCAGTACTTC.

V and J are TRBV2 and TRBJ2-3, with 8 bases identical to TRBD2. This CDR3 comprises 15 residues. The germline V gene encodes CDR1 SNHLY and CDR2 FYNNEI. With 3 bases clipped from V and 4 bases from J, the junction kept 6 bases outside the gene matches. The CDR3 region has the DNA TGTGCCAGCAGTGAGGGGCCGGGAGGGCCAGATACGCAGTATTTT. Its protein product is CASSEGPGGPDTQYF.

V and J are TRBV4-1 and TRBJ1-3; a possible D gene is TRBD1 (5 bases). The CDR3 consists of 15 residues. With 2 bases removed from V and 0 bases from J, the gap between germline ends came to 8 bases. Germline V gives CDR1 MGHRA, CDR2 YSYEKL. CDR3 nucleotide sequence: TGCGCCAGCAGCCAATACAGGAGCTCTGGAAACACCATATATTTT. It specifies CASSQYRSSGNTIYF.

This sequence joins TRBV10-1 and TRBJ1-6, with a weak D call TRBD1 (6 bases). Trimming cost V 5 bases and J 10 bases, with 15 bases left between them. This CDR3 contains 14 residues. Germline V CDR1 and CDR2: WNHNN, SYGVQD (reference sequence). CDR3: CASSRTPGESPLHF. The CDR3, as DNA: TGCGCCAGCAGTCGGACTCCAGGGGAATCACCCCTCCACTTT.

The chain couples TRBV10-3 to TRBJ2-3; D might be TRBD2 (6 bases). The CDR3 loop spans 18 amino acids. The germline V gene encodes CDR1 ENHRY and CDR2 SYGVKD. Trimming left V 0 bases short and J 6 bases short, with 22 bases between. In nucleotides, the CDR3 is TGTGCCATCAGTGAGTCGGAGGGGCCCCCAAAAAGGTTTGATACGCAGTATTTT. It is translated as CAISESEGPPKRFDTQYF.

The chain recombines TRBV7-2 with TRBJ2-2; TRBD2 matches at 11 bases. Unmatched junction bases numbered 4, after V lost 5 bases and J lost 5 bases. This CDR3 is 15 amino acids long. Germline V CDR1 and CDR2: SGHTA, FQGNSA. Here the CDR3 reads CASSPLAGETGELFF. The CDR3 DNA sequence: TGTGCCAGCAGCCCACTAGCGGGAGAAACCGGGGAGCTGTTTTTT.

This sequence joins TRBV30 and TRBJ1-3; D not resolved. The CDR3 runs to 14 residues. The V and J ends lost 1 base and 0 bases respectively, with 7 bases between them. From germline, CDR1 is GTSNPN and CDR2 SVGIG (reference sequence). DNA of the CDR3: TGTGCCTGGAGTGACGGGAGCTCTGGAAACACCATATATTTT. This sequence encodes CAWSDGSSGNTIYF.

The rearrangement uses TRBV18 and TRBJ1-1; D may be TRBD1 (5 bases). The germline CDR1 and CDR2 sequences are KGHSH and LQKENI. This CDR3 contains 15 residues. Trimming left V 1 base short and J 3 bases short, with 12 bases between. The CDR3, as DNA: TGTGCCAGCTCACCACGCGCGGGGACGGACACTGAAGCTTTCTTT. Its translation: CASSPRAGTDTEAFF. The entire variable domain, with the rest obtained from reference TRBV18 and TRBJ1-1, is as follows: NAGVMQNPRHLVRRRGQEARLRCSPMKGHSHVYWYRQLPEEGLKFMVYLQKENIIDESGMPKERFSAEFPKEGPSILRIQQVVRGDSAAYFCASSPRAGTDTEAFFGQGTRLTVV.

The sample holds many counts of this clone. The V gene is TRBV11-3, the J gene TRBJ2-7, with a weak D call TRBD2 (6 bases). Germline V gene data show CDR1 as SGHNT and CDR2 as YENEEA. Deletions cut 5 bases from V and 2 bases from J, with 13 bases between. The CDR3 is 14 residues long. The CDR3 loop is CASSVSGGPYEQYF. CDR3 DNA sequence: TGTGCCAGCAGCGTTAGCGGAGGGCCCTACGAGCAGTACTTC.